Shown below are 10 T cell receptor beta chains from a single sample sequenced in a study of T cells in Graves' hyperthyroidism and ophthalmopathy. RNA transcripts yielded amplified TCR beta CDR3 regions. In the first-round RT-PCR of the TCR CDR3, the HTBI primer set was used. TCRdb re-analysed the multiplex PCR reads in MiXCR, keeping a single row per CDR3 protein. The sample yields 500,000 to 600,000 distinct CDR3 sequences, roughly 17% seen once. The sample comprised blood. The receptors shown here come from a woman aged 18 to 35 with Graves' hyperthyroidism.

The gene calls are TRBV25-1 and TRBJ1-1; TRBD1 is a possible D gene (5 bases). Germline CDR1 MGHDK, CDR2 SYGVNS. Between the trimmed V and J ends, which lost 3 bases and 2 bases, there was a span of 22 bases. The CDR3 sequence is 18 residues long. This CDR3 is CASSDQKGTGGRNTEAFF. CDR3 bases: TGTGCCAGCAGTGATCAGAAAGGGACCGGGGGTAGAAACACTGAAGCTTTCTTT.

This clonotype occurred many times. CDR3 amino acids: CATSSNSQETQYF. CDR3 nucleotide sequence: TGTGCCACCAGCAGTAACAGTCAAGAGACCCAGTACTTC. V is TRBV15 and J is TRBJ2-5; D is unclear. V shed 3 bases and J shed 2 bases, with 7 bases lying between them. Germline lookup yields CDR1 LNHNV and CDR2 YYDKDF (reference sequence). The CDR3 loop spans 13 amino acids.

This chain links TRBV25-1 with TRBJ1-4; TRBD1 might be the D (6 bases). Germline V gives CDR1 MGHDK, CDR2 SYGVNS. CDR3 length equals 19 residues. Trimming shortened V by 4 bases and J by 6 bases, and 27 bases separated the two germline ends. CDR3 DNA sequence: TGTGCCAGCAGTGGGGCTATAGGGGGGCGCGGGGCCTTTGATGAAAAACTGTTTTTT. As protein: CASSGAIGGRGAFDEKLFF.

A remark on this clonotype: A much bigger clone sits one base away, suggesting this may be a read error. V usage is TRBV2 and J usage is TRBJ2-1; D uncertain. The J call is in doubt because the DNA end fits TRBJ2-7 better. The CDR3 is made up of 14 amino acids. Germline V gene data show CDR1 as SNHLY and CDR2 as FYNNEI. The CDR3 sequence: CASSGVSSYNEQYF. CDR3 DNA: TGTGCCAGCAGTGGGGTAAGCTCCTACAATGAGCAGTACTTC.

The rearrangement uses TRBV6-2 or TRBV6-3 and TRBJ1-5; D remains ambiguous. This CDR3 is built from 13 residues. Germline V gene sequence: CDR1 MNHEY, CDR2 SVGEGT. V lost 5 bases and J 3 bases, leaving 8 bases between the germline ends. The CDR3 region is CASSRGNNQPQHF. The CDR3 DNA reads TGTGCCAGCAGTAGAGGGAACAATCAGCCCCAGCATTTT.

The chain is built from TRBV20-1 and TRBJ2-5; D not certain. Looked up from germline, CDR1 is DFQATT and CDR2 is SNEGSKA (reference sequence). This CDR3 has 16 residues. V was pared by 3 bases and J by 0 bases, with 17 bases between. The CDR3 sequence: CSARRSLANNQETQYF. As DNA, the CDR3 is TGCAGTGCTAGGCGGAGCTTGGCGAATAACCAAGAGACCCAGTACTTC.

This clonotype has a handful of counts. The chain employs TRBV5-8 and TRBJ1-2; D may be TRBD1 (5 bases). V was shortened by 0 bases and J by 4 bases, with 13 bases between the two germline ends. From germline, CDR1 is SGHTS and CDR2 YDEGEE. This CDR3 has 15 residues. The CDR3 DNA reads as TGTGCCAGCAGCTTGGTTCAGGGACCCCTCTATGGCTACACCTTC. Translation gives CASSLVQGPLYGYTF.

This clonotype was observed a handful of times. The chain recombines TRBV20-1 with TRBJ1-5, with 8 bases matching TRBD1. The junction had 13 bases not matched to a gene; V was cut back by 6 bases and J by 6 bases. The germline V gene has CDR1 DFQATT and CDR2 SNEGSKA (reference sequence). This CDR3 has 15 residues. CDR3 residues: CSAVIGQGTSQPQHF. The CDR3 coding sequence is TGCAGTGCAGTGATTGGACAGGGAACATCTCAGCCCCAGCATTTT.

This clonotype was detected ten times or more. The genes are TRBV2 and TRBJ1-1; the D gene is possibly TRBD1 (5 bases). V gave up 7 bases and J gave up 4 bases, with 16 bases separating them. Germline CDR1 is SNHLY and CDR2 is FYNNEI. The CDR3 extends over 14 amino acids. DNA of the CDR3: TGTGCCAGCAAGGACACCTTATTACGCACTGAAGCTTTCTTT. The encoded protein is CASKDTLLRTEAFF.

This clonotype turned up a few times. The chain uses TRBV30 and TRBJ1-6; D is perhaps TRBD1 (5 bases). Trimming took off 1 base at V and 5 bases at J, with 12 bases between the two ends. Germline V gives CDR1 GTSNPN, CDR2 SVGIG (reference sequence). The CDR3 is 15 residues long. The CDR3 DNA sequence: TGTGCCTGGAGTGCGGGACCGTTGAATAATTCACCCCTCCACTTT. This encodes CAWSAGPLNNSPLHF.